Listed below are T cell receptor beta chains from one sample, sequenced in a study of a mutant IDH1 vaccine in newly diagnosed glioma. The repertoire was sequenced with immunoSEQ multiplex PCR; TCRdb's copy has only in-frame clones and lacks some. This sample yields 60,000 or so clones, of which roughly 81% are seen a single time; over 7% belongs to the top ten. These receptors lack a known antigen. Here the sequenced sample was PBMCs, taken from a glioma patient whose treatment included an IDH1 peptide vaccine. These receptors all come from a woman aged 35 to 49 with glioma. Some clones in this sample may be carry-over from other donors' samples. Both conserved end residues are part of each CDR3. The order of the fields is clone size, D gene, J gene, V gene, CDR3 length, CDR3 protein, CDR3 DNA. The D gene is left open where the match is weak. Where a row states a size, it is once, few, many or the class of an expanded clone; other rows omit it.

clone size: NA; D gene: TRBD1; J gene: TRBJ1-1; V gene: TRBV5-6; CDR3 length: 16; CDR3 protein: CASRPRDSRGDTEAFF; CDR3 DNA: TGTGCCAGCAGGCCCCGGGACAGCCGGGGAGACACTGAAGCTTTCTTT
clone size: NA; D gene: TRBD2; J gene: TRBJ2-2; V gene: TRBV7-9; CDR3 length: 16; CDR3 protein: CASSLVSGFHPGELFF; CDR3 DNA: TGTGCCAGCAGCTTAGTTAGCGGGTTTCATCCCGGGGAGCTGTTTTTT
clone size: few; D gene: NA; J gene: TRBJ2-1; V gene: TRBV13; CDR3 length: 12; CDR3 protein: CASSSQEDEQFF; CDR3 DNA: TGTGCCAGCAGCTCTCAGGAGGATGAGCAGTTCTTC
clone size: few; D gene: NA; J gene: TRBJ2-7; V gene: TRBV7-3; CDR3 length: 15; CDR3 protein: CASSLRPAGSYEQYF; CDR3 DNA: TGTGCCAGCAGCTTAAGGCCAGCGGGCTCCTACGAGCAGTACTTC
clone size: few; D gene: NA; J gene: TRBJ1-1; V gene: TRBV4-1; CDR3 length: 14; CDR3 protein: CASSPTVLNTEAFF; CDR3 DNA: TGCGCCAGCAGCCCGACCGTCCTGAACACTGAAGCTTTCTTT
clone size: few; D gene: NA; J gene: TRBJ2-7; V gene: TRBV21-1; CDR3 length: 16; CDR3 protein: CASSKEEWAAAYEQYF; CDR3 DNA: TGTGCCAGCAGCAAAGAGGAATGGGCAGCCGCCTACGAGCAGTACTTC
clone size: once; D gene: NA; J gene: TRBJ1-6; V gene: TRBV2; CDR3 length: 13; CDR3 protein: CASSEGGNSPLHF; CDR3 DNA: TGTGCCAGCAGTGAGGGGGGAAATTCACCCCTCCACTTT
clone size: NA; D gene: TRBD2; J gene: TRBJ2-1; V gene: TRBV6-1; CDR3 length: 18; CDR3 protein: CASSEVTSGGSSYNEQFF; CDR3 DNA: TGTGCCAGCAGTGAGGTGACTAGCGGGGGTTCCTCCTACAATGAGCAGTTCTTC
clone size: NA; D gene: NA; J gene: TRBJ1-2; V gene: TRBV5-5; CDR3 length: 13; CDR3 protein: CASSLDVRGGYTF; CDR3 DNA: TGTGCCAGCAGCTTGGACGTAAGGGGTGGCTACACCTTC
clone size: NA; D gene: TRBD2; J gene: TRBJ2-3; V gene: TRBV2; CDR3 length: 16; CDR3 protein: CASSTGLAGVSDTQYF; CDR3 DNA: TGTGCCAGCAGCACCGGACTAGCGGGGGTGTCAGATACGCAGTATTTT
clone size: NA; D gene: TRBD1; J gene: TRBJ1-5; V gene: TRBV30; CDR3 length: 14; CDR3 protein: CAWSVTGDNQPQHF; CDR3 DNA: TGTGCCTGGAGTGTAACAGGGGACAATCAGCCCCAGCATTTT
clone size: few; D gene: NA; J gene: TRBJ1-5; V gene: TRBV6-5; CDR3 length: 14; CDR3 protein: CASKQGSGNQPQHF; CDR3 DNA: TGTGCCAGCAAGCAGGGTAGCGGCAATCAGCCCCAGCATTTT
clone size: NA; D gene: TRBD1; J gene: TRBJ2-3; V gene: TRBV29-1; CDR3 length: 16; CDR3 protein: CSVVPLDRGGTDTQYF; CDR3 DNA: TGCAGCGTTGTCCCGTTGGACAGGGGTGGCACAGATACGCAGTATTTT
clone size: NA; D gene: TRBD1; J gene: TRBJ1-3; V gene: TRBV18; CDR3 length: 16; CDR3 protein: CASSPKPTGTGNTIYF; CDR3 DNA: TGTGCCAGCTCACCAAAGCCGACAGGGACCGGAAACACCATATATTTT
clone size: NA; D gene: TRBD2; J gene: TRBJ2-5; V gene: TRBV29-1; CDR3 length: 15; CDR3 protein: CSVEGLAGGPGTQYF; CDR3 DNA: TGCAGCGTTGAGGGACTAGCGGGGGGGCCGGGGACCCAGTACTTC
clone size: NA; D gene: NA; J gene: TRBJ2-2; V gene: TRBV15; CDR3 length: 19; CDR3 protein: CATSFHPSRLGFGTGELFF; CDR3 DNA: TGTGCCACCAGCTTTCACCCCTCCCGTCTGGGGTTTGGAACCGGGGAGCTGTTTTTT